Sequencing of this T cell receptor beta chain was carried out in a study of T cell responses to AZD1222 COVID-19 vaccine. Method: immunoSEQ multiplex PCR; TCRdb's copy keeps in-frame clones and lacks some. In the table there are some 110,000 clones, 80% to 90% of which are singletons. The CDR3 is 14 residues long. V lost 4 bases and J lost 3, with 13 bases in between. CDR1 is SGDLS, CDR2 YYNGEE, per germline. This material consisted of peripheral blood, taken on day 0 of AZD1222 vaccination. This receptor was taken from an adult in good health. The chain combines TRBV9 with TRBJ2-5; possibly TRBD1 or TRBD2 for D (6 bases each). CDR3 nucleotide sequence: TGTGCCAGCAGCCCCCACGGGGGCGAAGAGACCCAGTACTTC. It encodes CASSPHGGEETQYF.